This T cell receptor beta chain was documented in a study of T cells in Graves' hyperthyroidism and ophthalmopathy. TCR beta CDR3 regions were amplified from RNA transcripts. The study used the HTBI primer set for a first-round RT-PCR of the TCR CDR3. TCRdb re-called the multiplex PCR reads with MiXCR, one entry per CDR3 protein. The data show 300,000 to 450,000 distinct CDR3 sequences, roughly 14% seen once. This CDR3 spans 13 amino acids. Trimming shortened V by 2 bases and J by 3 bases, and 6 bases separated the two germline ends. Germline lookup yields CDR1 KGHDR and CDR2 SFDVKD. Those with hyperthyroidism were 18 to 65 years old, newly diagnosed, and ill for under 2 months.

The specimen was blood. This TCR was sampled from a woman aged 55-70 years with Graves' hyperthyroidism. The J gene is TRBJ1-2, the V gene TRBV24-1; D unclear. CDR3 residues: CATSDSGHYGYTF. CDR3 nucleotides: TGTGCCACCAGTGATTCTGGACACTATGGCTACACCTTC.